This TCR beta chain was profiled in a study of CD8+ T cells in alopecia areata. Following extraction, RNA underwent reverse transcription to cDNA, which served as the sequencing template. Method: immunoSEQ multiplex PCR; TCRdb's copy keeps in-frame clones and lacks some. The sample records 110,000 to 150,000 clones, 75% to 85% being singletons. Treatment of the sample: oral pan-JAK inhibitor, 5-10 mg twice daily. V was pared by 6 bases and J by 2 bases, with 2 bases of the junction left unmatched. This CDR3 is 15 amino acids long. CDR1 and CDR2 (germline): SNHLY, FYNNEI. The source was CD8+ T cells sorted from blood, collected at week 4, from a patient treated with tofacitinib. The clonotype comes from a human donor with alopecia areata. The V and J genes are TRBV2 and TRBJ2-7, with 15 bases matching TRBD2. CDR3 nucleotides: TGTGCCAGCAGGGGGACTAGCGGGGGGCCCTACGAGCAGTACTTC. Translated: CASRGTSGGPYEQYF.